A selection of T cell receptor beta chains follows, all from one sample in a study of blood T cell repertoires in COVID-19. Only in-frame clones appear in the TCRdb table, and some are missing; sequencing was by immunoSEQ multiplex PCR. The table has some 200,000 clones, roughly 84% seen once. The sample comprised peripheral blood. These receptors came from a middle-aged woman who had recovered from COVID-19. Each CDR3 is given without its conserved first and last residue. The size of a clone is reported for some rows only, either as once, few or many, or as a class for expanded clones.

v_call: TRBV19; clone_size: -; j_call: TRBJ2-7; cdr3_aa: ASSIGTGFYEQY
v_call: TRBV29-1; clone_size: few; j_call: TRBJ2-2; cdr3_aa: SGAGTRNTGELF
v_call: TRBV6-6; clone_size: -; j_call: TRBJ1-1; cdr3_aa: ASSYSTGSEAF
v_call: TRBV19; clone_size: once; j_call: TRBJ2-5; cdr3_aa: ASRDRAETQY
v_call: TRBV7-9; clone_size: -; j_call: TRBJ2-7; cdr3_aa: ASSPPGYNYEQY
v_call: TRBV27; clone_size: -; j_call: TRBJ1-6; cdr3_aa: ASSLTTPNSPLH
v_call: TRBV2; clone_size: -; j_call: TRBJ2-1; cdr3_aa: ASSLSGQFYNEQF
v_call: TRBV24-1; clone_size: once; j_call: TRBJ2-3; cdr3_aa: ATSDDSHLGTDTQY
v_call: TRBV28; clone_size: -; j_call: TRBJ1-2; cdr3_aa: ASSPGTANGYT
v_call: TRBV28; clone_size: -; j_call: TRBJ1-4; cdr3_aa: ASSLSNTGTANYM
v_call: TRBV14; clone_size: once; j_call: TRBJ2-5; cdr3_aa: ASSQNRGLGTQY
v_call: TRBV4-3; clone_size: -; j_call: TRBJ1-5; cdr3_aa: ASSQDLPRTGDHQPQH
v_call: TRBV2; clone_size: few; j_call: TRBJ1-1; cdr3_aa: ASGGMNRNTEAF
v_call: TRBV28; clone_size: -; j_call: TRBJ1-1; cdr3_aa: ASSLGDRNTEAF
v_call: TRBV2; clone_size: few; j_call: TRBJ2-2; cdr3_aa: ASSGNRATGELF
v_call: TRBV7-9; clone_size: -; j_call: TRBJ2-7; cdr3_aa: ASSLLGGRNEQY
v_call: TRBV19; clone_size: once; j_call: TRBJ2-1; cdr3_aa: ASSIRSTSGGIGEQF
v_call: TRBV19; clone_size: many; j_call: TRBJ2-1; cdr3_aa: ASSISSGAEQF
v_call: TRBV10-3; clone_size: -; j_call: TRBJ1-1; cdr3_aa: AISTDDGNTEAF
v_call: TRBV27; clone_size: -; j_call: TRBJ1-4; cdr3_aa: ASSPGRNNEKLF
v_call: TRBV19; clone_size: -; j_call: TRBJ2-1; cdr3_aa: ASKAGGSSYNEQF
v_call: TRBV6-6; clone_size: once; j_call: TRBJ1-5; cdr3_aa: ASTPRGGLQPQH
v_call: TRBV28; clone_size: -; j_call: TRBJ1-2; cdr3_aa: ASSRTGMYWDYGYT
v_call: TRBV7-2; clone_size: -; j_call: TRBJ1-5; cdr3_aa: ASSSVSGRAEQPQH
v_call: TRBV2; clone_size: -; j_call: TRBJ2-7; cdr3_aa: ASSTDTYEQY
v_call: TRBV12-3/TRBV12-4; clone_size: -; j_call: TRBJ1-2; cdr3_aa: ASSSGRGSVT
v_call: TRBV9; clone_size: -; j_call: TRBJ2-7; cdr3_aa: ASSVAQGGVEQY
v_call: TRBV3-1/TRBV3-2; clone_size: -; j_call: TRBJ2-3; cdr3_aa: ASSQEGALSGTDTQY
v_call: TRBV19; clone_size: -; j_call: TRBJ1-5; cdr3_aa: ASSQGGGSNQPQH
v_call: TRBV13; clone_size: -; j_call: TRBJ1-4; cdr3_aa: ASSFKRTNEKLF
v_call: TRBV18; clone_size: once; j_call: TRBJ2-1; cdr3_aa: ASSPPDRGIGSYNEQF
v_call: TRBV18; clone_size: -; j_call: TRBJ2-3; cdr3_aa: ASSRTSGGAPNTQY
v_call: TRBV10-3; clone_size: -; j_call: TRBJ1-1; cdr3_aa: AISDSGMNTEAF
v_call: TRBV28; clone_size: once; j_call: TRBJ2-4; cdr3_aa: ASSFGGTKNIQY
v_call: TRBV7-8; clone_size: -; j_call: TRBJ2-7; cdr3_aa: ASSLDSHGQGLHEQY
v_call: TRBV6-1; clone_size: -; j_call: TRBJ1-5; cdr3_aa: ASSEGGTNQPQH
v_call: TRBV6-5; clone_size: -; j_call: TRBJ1-2; cdr3_aa: ASSYWDPGGNYGYT
v_call: TRBV5-1; clone_size: -; j_call: TRBJ1-5; cdr3_aa: ASSPLGGGNQPQH